This T cell receptor (beta chain) stems from a study of blood T cell repertoires in COVID-19 (dated by TCRdb to about 2020). Some background on the complete study: Collaborator samples came from the United States, Italy and Spain and covered acute and convalescent phases of COVID-19. The prospective study material was composed of cDNA or gDNA derived from T cells, B-cell-depleted T cells, or PBMCs. Subjects who had been exposed to COVID-19, were actively infected with it, or had recovered from it provided the deeply sampled blood TCRbeta repertoires that made up the dataset. The repertoires were made available in a free public database intended to serve as a resource for research on the immune response to SARS-CoV-2. The samples were drawn from the first 160 participants of the ongoing ImmuneRACE study and from roughly 1,300 subjects provided by 6 global collaborators. Nearly every sample came with metadata listing a de-identified subject ID, COVID-19 status, age in years and sex. Where available, HLA class I and class II types were taken from metadata supplied by the sample provider and were not determined by assay-based typing. On the study overall, not on this receptor specifically: The amount of clinical and demographic metadata varied by source and participant and was provided uncurated.

One collaborating source in Seattle enrolled patients while the patients were actively infected and followed the patients over time throughout the course of disease. Collaborating institutions collected whole blood in K2EDTA tubes following their own protocols. Collaborator samples were shipped for TCRbeta analysis as frozen whole blood, isolated PBMCs, or DNA extracted from either sample type. The immunoSEQ Assay, a bias-controlled multiplex PCR, was used to amplify TCRbeta CDR3 regions from genomic DNA. In the source study's methods: Nucleated cell counts per sample were estimated from amplification of reference gene primers within the assay. To quantify the absolute abundance of each unique TCRbeta CDR3 rearrangement, sequence reads were collapsed and filtered. For each sample, productive Simpson clonality was calculated by taking the square root of Simpson's diversity index across productive rearrangements. Imported from immuneACCESS, the table was reduced by TCRdb to in-frame sequences with V and J called. These copies leave out some clones; in studies compared against another copy, an unresolved V gene accounts for under half, and the cause of the remainder is not known. The DNA gave D and trimming, while V, J and clone size come from that table. The sample has 150,000 or so clones on record, approximately 90% of them singletons. In total, the top ten clones hold around 15% of the sample.

Trimming leaves V shorter by 1 base and J shorter by 3 bases, with the junction holding 3 bases beyond the gene matches. In the germline V gene (reference sequence), CDR1 corresponds to LGHDT and CDR2 to YNNKEL. Inclusive of the bounding cysteine and phenylalanine, the CDR3 is 14 residues long. Of all the DNA, just the CDR3 is kept, 42 bases in frame from base 1. This clone was observed a single time. Its antigen is still unknown. No base quality information exists; no much larger clone differs at one position. The clonotype originates from a man aged 18 to 30 with COVID-19, enrolled during active disease. The chain is assembled from TRBV3-1 (or the pseudogene TRBV3-2) and TRBJ2-7; 7 bases in the middle match TRBD2. Material for sequencing was peripheral blood. The sequenced DNA: TGTGCCAGCAGCCAAGTTGGGGAGGGCTACGAGCAGTACTTC. This yields the protein CASSQVGEGYEQYF.